A single sample gave rise to the 30 T cell receptor beta chains below, sequenced in a study of shared clonotypes between healthy human individuals. Clones were read by immunoSEQ multiplex PCR, and TCRdb kept only the in-frame ones, dropping some. The sample has approximately 2.3 million clones; about 92% are singletons. Source material: naive CD4+ T cells from PBMCs. Subset: CD45RA+ positively selected. These receptor sequences come from a man between 18 and 29 years old in good health. Some clones in this sample may be carry-over from other donors' samples.

The gene calls are TRBV5-4 and TRBJ2-5; 11 nucleotides agree with TRBD2. Germline trimming cut 4 bases from V and 2 bases from J; bases unmatched to any gene: 7. In germline, CDR1 is SGHNT, CDR2 YYREEE (reference sequence). The CDR3 consists of 16 residues. As DNA, the CDR3 is TGTGCCAGCAGCGTCGGGACTAGCGGAAAGCAAGAGACCCAGTACTTC. Translated, it gives CASSVGTSGKQETQYF. Variable domain in full (rest from reference TRBV5-4 and TRBJ2-5): ETGVTQSPTHLIKTRGQQVTLRCSSQSGHNTVSWYQQALGQGPQFIFQYYREEENGRGNFPPRFSGLQFPNYSSELNVNALELDDSALYLCASSVGTSGKQETQYFGPGTRLLVL.

The chain combines TRBV5-1 with TRBJ2-2, with D tentatively TRBD1 (5 bases). This CDR3 comprises 13 residues. V was clipped by 2 bases and J by 5 bases, with 7 bases between them. The germline V gene has CDR1 SGHRS and CDR2 YFSETQ. This CDR3 is CASSLHRTGELFF. CDR3 in DNA: TGCGCCAGCAGCTTACACAGGACCGGGGAGCTGTTTTTT.

The chain links TRBV6-6 to TRBJ1-1; D gene unclear. Trimming took 7 bases from V and 8 from J, leaving 20 bases between them. The CDR3 contains 14 residues. Per the germline V gene, CDR1 is MNHNY and CDR2 is SVGAGI (reference sequence). CDR3 protein: CASIGSVPDSEAFF. The CDR3 region has the DNA TGTGCCAGCATTGGGTCAGTTCCGGATTCCGAAGCTTTCTTT.

The V and J genes are TRBV6-5 and TRBJ2-5; TRBD2 agrees at 10 bases. CDR3 length: 12 amino acids. Germline V gene sequence: CDR1 MNHEY, CDR2 SVGAGI. The V and J ends lost 9 bases and 9 bases, in that order; junction bases with no gene match: 7. The CDR3 DNA follows: TGTGCCAGTGCTACGACTAGCGGGCCCCAGTACTTC. Residues: CASATTSGPQYF.

Comments on this clone: Other nucleotide sequences in the sample specify the same CDR3. This chain connects TRBV6-1 to TRBJ2-7; D unresolved. The V end lost 3 bases, the J end lost 1 base, and 7 bases lay between the germline ends. Germline V gives CDR1 MNHNS, CDR2 SASEGT. The CDR3 is made up of 13 amino acids. Here the CDR3 reads CASSDRGSYEQYF. The DNA of the CDR3 is TGTGCCAGCAGTGATCGCGGTTCCTACGAGCAGTACTTC.

The chain is built from TRBV10-3 and TRBJ1-3; D might be TRBD1 (6 bases). Trimming pared 0 bases from V and 8 bases from J, leaving 8 bases between. CDR1 is ENHRY and CDR2 is SYGVKD in the germline V gene. The CDR3 runs 13 residues. The DNA for the CDR3 is TGTGCCATCAGTGAGTCGGGGGGCCACACCATATATTTT. Translated, it gives CAISESGGHTIYF.

A word on this clone: Other DNA variants within this sample encode the same CDR3. This chain joins TRBV28 and TRBJ2-7; 7 bases are a match to TRBD2. J gave up 4 bases and V 4 bases, and 4 bases lay outside the gene matches. The CDR3 consists of 13 residues. Looked up from germline, CDR1 is MDHEN and CDR2 is SYDVKM. The CDR3 protein is CASSSGAGYEQYF. The CDR3 DNA reads TGTGCCAGCAGTTCGGGAGCGGGGTACGAGCAGTACTTC.

The chain uses TRBV5-1 and TRBJ2-5; D may be TRBD2 (5 bases). There are 15 residues in the CDR3. Per the germline V gene, CDR1 is SGHRS and CDR2 is YFSETQ. V was clipped by 3 bases and J by 5 bases, with 17 bases between them. CDR3 DNA sequence: TGCGCCAGCAGCTCCGCGACTACAACTGAGGAGACCCAGTACTTC. Encoded protein: CASSSATTTEETQYF.

The V gene is TRBV28, the J gene TRBJ2-7; 8 nucleotides line up with TRBD1. There are 14 residues in the CDR3. Trimming cost V 8 bases and J 3 bases; bases outside gene matches: 9. Per the germline V gene, CDR1 is MDHEN and CDR2 is SYDVKM. The CDR3 nucleotides read TGTGCCAGCTACAACAGGGGGAACAGCTACGAGCAGTACTTC. It translates to CASYNRGNSYEQYF. Combining the CDR3 with reference TRBV28 and TRBJ2-7 gives the whole variable domain DVKVTQSSRYLVKRTGEKVFLECVQDMDHENMFWYRQDPGLGLRLIYFSYDVKMKEKGDIPEGYSVSREKKERFSLILESASTNQTSMYLCASYNRGNSYEQYFGPGTRLTVT.

In nucleotides, the CDR3 is TGCGCCAGCAGCAACCGGACAGGGGGCTTCAACGTCCTGACTTTC. Its protein is CASSNRTGGFNVLTF. The V call is TRBV5-1, the J call TRBJ2-6; TRBD1 aligns across 11 bases. There are 15 residues in the CDR3. With 4 bases clipped from V and 9 bases from J, the junction kept 6 bases outside the gene matches. Germline assignment: CDR1 SGHRS and CDR2 YFSETQ.

The J gene is TRBJ2-2, the V gene TRBV7-3; weak D call: TRBD2 (6 bases). Germline-derived CDR1 and CDR2 are SGHTA and FQGTGA. The CDR3 runs 16 residues. With 5 bases removed from V and 0 bases from J, the gap between germline ends came to 13 bases. The CDR3 is CASSRFGGTNTGELFF. CDR3 nucleotides: TGTGCCAGCAGCCGGTTTGGGGGGACGAACACCGGGGAGCTGTTTTTT. The variable domain in full, completed from reference TRBV7-3 and TRBJ2-2, reads GAGVSQTPSNKVTEKGKYVELRCDPISGHTALYWYRQSLGQGPEFLIYFQGTGAADDSGLPNDRFFAVRPEGSVSTLKIQRTERGDSAVYLCASSRFGGTNTGELFFGEGSRLTVL.

The V call is TRBV29-1, the J call TRBJ2-1; D is possibly TRBD1 (6 bases). Germline V gene sequence: CDR1 SQVTM, CDR2 ANQGSEA. V was trimmed by 7 bases and J by 10 bases, leaving 14 bases between them. The CDR3 is 11 amino acids. The CDR3 DNA reads as TGCAGCGGGACGCTAGGGGGAGAGCAGTTCTTC. As protein: CSGTLGGEQFF.

The rearrangement joins TRBV6-1 to TRBJ1-1; D gene ambiguous. V dropped 6 bases and J dropped 6 bases, with 11 bases sitting between them. This CDR3 has 12 residues. Germline assignment: CDR1 MNHNS and CDR2 SASEGT. The CDR3 DNA sequence: TGTGCCAGCAGACTGGAGGAGGCTGAAGCTTTCTTT. This translates into CASRLEEAEAFF.

V gene TRBV28 combines with J gene TRBJ2-7; weak D call: TRBD1 (5 bases). Germline assignment: CDR1 MDHEN and CDR2 SYDVKM. The CDR3 spans 13 residues. Trimming took off 4 bases at V and 4 bases at J, with 11 bases between the two ends. CDR3 residues: CASSYDSKYEQYF. CDR3 sequence (DNA): TGTGCCAGCAGTTACGACAGCAAATACGAGCAGTACTTC. The whole variable domain, remainder taken from reference TRBV28 and TRBJ2-7, is DVKVTQSSRYLVKRTGEKVFLECVQDMDHENMFWYRQDPGLGLRLIYFSYDVKMKEKGDIPEGYSVSREKKERFSLILESASTNQTSMYLCASSYDSKYEQYFGPGTRLTVT.

About this clone: Other DNA sequences within the sample encode an identical CDR3. V gene TRBV11-2 combines with J gene TRBJ2-6, with no clear D. V lost 1 base, J lost 3 bases, and 1 base lay in between. The V gene's germline CDR1 is SGHAT and CDR2 FQNNGV. The CDR3 has 13 amino acids. The CDR3 spells CASSLGGANVLTF. CDR3 sequence (DNA): TGTGCCAGCAGCTTAGGTGGGGCCAACGTCCTGACTTTC.

The gene calls are TRBV6-5 and TRBJ1-2, with D hard to call. Between the trimmed V and J ends, which lost 7 bases and 4 bases, there was a span of 16 bases. The CDR3 has 14 residues. Germline CDR1 and CDR2: MNHEY and SVGAGI. The CDR3 nucleotides are TGTGCCAGCATCGGACGTCGAGAGGGCTATGGCTACACCTTC. This encodes CASIGRREGYGYTF.

The V and J genes are TRBV5-6 and TRBJ2-5; a possible D gene is TRBD1 (5 bases). The germline V gene encodes CDR1 SGHDT and CDR2 YYEEEE. The length of the CDR3 is 17 residues. The ends were cut back, 4 bases at V and 3 bases at J, with 22 bases in the middle. The CDR3 reads CASSLRVGATVKETQYF. DNA for the CDR3: TGTGCCAGCAGCCTGCGTGTAGGGGCCACGGTAAAAGAGACCCAGTACTTC.

V usage is TRBV7-9 and J usage is TRBJ2-1, with TRBD2 identical over 15 bases. This CDR3 contains 15 residues. The trim removed 6 bases at V and 8 bases at J, leaving 5 bases unmatched. Germline CDR1 and CDR2: SEHNR and FQNEAQ (reference sequence). The CDR3 DNA is TGTGCCAGCAGTACCGGGACTAGCGGGAGGTATGAGCAGTTCTTC. Translating it yields CASSTGTSGRYEQFF. Based on the CDR3 plus reference TRBV7-9 and TRBJ2-1, the full variable domain is DTGVSQNPRHKITKRGQNVTFRCDPISEHNRLYWYRQTLGQGPEFLTYFQNEAQLEKSRLLSDRFSAERPKGSFSTLEIQRTEQGDSAMYLCASSTGTSGRYEQFFGPGTRLTVL.

This CDR3 reads CATSRGVNTGELFF. Written as DNA, the CDR3 is TGTGCCACCAGCAGGGGGGTAAACACCGGGGAGCTGTTTTTT. V is TRBV15 and J is TRBJ2-2; perhaps D is TRBD1 or TRBD2 (5 bases each). This CDR3 region has 14 residues. The germline V gene has CDR1 LNHNV and CDR2 YYDKDF (reference sequence). V lost 3 bases and J 2 bases, leaving 7 bases between the germline ends.

This sequence joins TRBV28 and TRBJ1-1, with 9 positions matching TRBD1. Germline V gives CDR1 MDHEN, CDR2 SYDVKM. The length of the CDR3 is 18 residues. The J segment lost 1 base and the V segment lost 0 bases, leaving 9 bases of the junction unmatched. The CDR3 bases are TGTGCCAGCAGTTTATGGATTAGGCCGGGACAGGGGAACACTGAAGCTTTCTTT. Translating it yields CASSLWIRPGQGNTEAFF.

This chain links TRBV18 with TRBJ2-1; D remains unclear. Trimming stripped 6 bases from V and 3 bases from J, with 15 bases between. The CDR3 is 15 residues long. Germline V gene data show CDR1 as KGHSH and CDR2 as LQKENI. CDR3 region: CASSPGPSNYNEQFF. For the CDR3, the DNA is TGTGCCAGCTCCCCTGGGCCATCCAACTACAATGAGCAGTTCTTC.

The gene calls are TRBV5-1 and TRBJ2-2; TRBD2 might be the D (5 bases). V dropped 4 bases and J dropped 1 base, with 20 bases sitting between them. Germline V lookup: CDR1 SGHRS, CDR2 YFSETQ. CDR3 length: 18 residues. For the CDR3, the DNA is TGCGCCAGCAGCCGGATATGGGCGGGCCGGGAGAACACCGGGGAGCTGTTTTTT. Translated: CASSRIWAGRENTGELFF.

This rearrangement joins TRBV28 to TRBJ2-1; D is ambiguous. This CDR3 contains 13 residues. Between the trimmed V and J ends, which lost 7 bases and 2 bases, there was a span of 9 bases. From germline, CDR1 is MDHEN and CDR2 SYDVKM. The CDR3 loop reads CASKLGAYNEQFF. In DNA, the CDR3 is TGTGCCAGCAAATTAGGAGCCTACAATGAGCAGTTCTTC.

The rearrangement uses TRBV11-2 and TRBJ2-3, with D uncertain. Per germline, CDR1 SGHAT and CDR2 FQNNGV. CDR3 length: 16 amino acids. Trimming cost V 1 base and J 0 bases, with 11 bases left between them. In DNA, the CDR3 is TGTGCCAGCAGCTTAGCTCATCGGCCTAGCACAGATACGCAGTATTTT. This gives the protein CASSLAHRPSTDTQYF.

This clone appeared once. The chain carries TRBV18 and TRBJ1-5; 7 bases match TRBD1. The CDR3 sequence is 16 residues long. After removal of 3 bases from V and 0 bases from J, the junction contained 5 bases not matched to a gene. Looked up from germline, CDR1 is KGHSH and CDR2 is LQKENI. The chain's CDR3 is CASSPEGASSNQPQHF. The CDR3 DNA reads TGTGCCAGCTCACCTGAGGGGGCTTCTAGCAATCAGCCCCAGCATTTT.

This clone was observed a few times. The same CDR3 arises from other DNA sequences in this sample as well. The genes are TRBV5-1 and TRBJ1-4; 9 bases match TRBD1. The V gene end was trimmed by 0 bases and the J gene end by 7 bases; junction bases not matched to a gene: 1. Germline-derived CDR1 and CDR2 are SGHRS and YFSETQ. The CDR3 runs to 14 residues. Written as DNA, the CDR3 is TGCGCCAGCAGCTTGGGACAGGGGGGTGAAAAACTGTTTTTT. It translates to CASSLGQGGEKLFF. The variable domain in full, completed from reference TRBV5-1 and TRBJ1-4, reads KAGVTQTPRYLIKTRGQQVTLSCSPISGHRSVSWYQQTPGQGLQFLFEYFSETQRNKGNFPGRFSGRQFSNSRSEMNVSTLELGDSALYLCASSLGQGGEKLFFGSGTQLSVL.

This clone was recorded only once. The V gene is TRBV25-1, the J gene TRBJ2-5; 8 bases fit TRBD1. The germline V gene has CDR1 MGHDK and CDR2 SYGVNS. Losses at the gene ends were 2 bases for V and 2 bases for J; bases not matched to a gene: 4. The CDR3 runs to 15 residues. The CDR3 here is CASSEVRGPQETQYF. The CDR3, as DNA: TGTGCCAGCAGTGAAGTCAGGGGGCCGCAAGAGACCCAGTACTTC.

As concerns this clone: The same CDR3 arises from other DNA sequences in this sample as well. V gene TRBV9 combines with J gene TRBJ1-5; D is perhaps TRBD1 (5 bases). V gave up 0 bases and J gave up 1 base, with 8 bases separating them. CDR1 and CDR2 (germline): SGDLS, YYNGEE. This CDR3 comprises 15 residues. CDR3: CASSVEGNSNQPQHF. The DNA of the CDR3 is TGTGCCAGCAGCGTAGAGGGGAACAGCAATCAGCCCCAGCATTTT.

The chain uses TRBV6-1 and TRBJ1-4, with 7 bases identical to TRBD1. Germline V gene sequence: CDR1 MNHNS, CDR2 SASEGT. V dropped 6 bases and J dropped 3; count of bases not matched to a gene: 7. This CDR3 has 15 residues. The CDR3 loop is CASSATGTANEKLFF. The DNA for the CDR3 is TGTGCCAGCAGCGCCACGGGGACAGCTAATGAAAAACTGTTTTTT.

The rearrangement links TRBV7-3 to TRBJ2-3, with TRBD2 identical over 11 bases. The CDR3 runs 18 residues. With V trimmed by 5 bases and J by 6 bases, 16 bases remained unmatched. Germline CDR1 is SGHTA and CDR2 is FQGTGA. The CDR3 sequence is CASSTGASGRPGVDTQYF. In nucleotides, the CDR3 is TGTGCCAGCAGCACAGGGGCTAGCGGGAGGCCGGGGGTGGATACGCAGTATTTT. Full variable domain (remainder filled in from reference TRBV7-3 and TRBJ2-3): GAGVSQTPSNKVTEKGKYVELRCDPISGHTALYWYRQSLGQGPEFLIYFQGTGAADDSGLPNDRFFAVRPEGSVSTLKIQRTERGDSAVYLCASSTGASGRPGVDTQYFGPGTRLTVL.